The 31 T cell receptor beta chains below come from one sample, sequenced in a study of circulating CD8 cells and anti-PD-1 response in melanoma. Four subsets defined by PD-1 and/or TIGIT were sorted from live CD3+CD8+TCRalphabeta+ cells. Using approximately 16 ng of total RNA, TCR libraries were made with the QIAseq Immune Repertoire TCR panel. TCRdb reprocessed the reads via MiXCR and lists one record per CDR3 protein. The sample yields approximately 900 distinct CDR3 sequences, 9% to 10% seen once. The sample in question was CD8+ T cells from PBMCs, obtained at baseline or after one month of anti-PD-1 therapy (not recorded which). Receptors originate from a human donor with melanoma.

By proportion, this clonotype is medium-sized. J is TRBJ1-1 and V is TRBV27; 7 positions match TRBD1. CDR3 length: 15 amino acids. The V gene's germline CDR1 is MNHEY and CDR2 SMNVEV (reference sequence). The V segment lost 4 bases and the J segment 5 bases; nucleotides outside the gene matches: 10. CDR3 residues: CASSWDGQARTEAFF. The CDR3 region has the DNA TGTGCCAGCAGTTGGGATGGACAGGCTAGGACTGAAGCTTTCTTT.

Within the sample, this clonotype is medium-sized. The genes are TRBV5-8 and TRBJ1-1; weak D call: TRBD1 (5 bases). Trimming took 0 bases from V and 3 from J, leaving 12 bases between them. The CDR3 contains 15 residues. Germline V lookup: CDR1 SGHTS, CDR2 YDEGEE. CDR3 nucleotide sequence: TGTGCCAGCAGCTTGGGGACACCTCCGGACACTGAAGCTTTCTTT. It is translated as CASSLGTPPDTEAFF.

By frequency in the sample, this clonotype is medium-sized (0.01 to 0.1%). The chain carries TRBV29-1 and TRBJ2-7; the match to TRBD2 covers 14 bases. CDR1 and CDR2 from the germline V gene are SQVTM and ANQGSEA. The CDR3 consists of 16 residues. Trimming cost V 3 bases and J 0 bases; bases outside gene matches: 4. The CDR3 sequence: CSVEGTSGGYSYEQYF. CDR3 coding DNA: TGCAGCGTTGAGGGGACTAGCGGGGGCTACTCCTACGAGCAGTACTTC.

This clonotype is categorized as medium-sized. This chain connects TRBV29-1 to TRBJ2-2; TRBD2 aligns across 7 bases. The V gene's germline CDR1 is SQVTM and CDR2 ANQGSEA. V was pared by 6 bases and J by 1 base, with 2 bases of the junction left unmatched. CDR3 size: 13 residues. CDR3 in amino acids: CSVAGWNTGELFF. CDR3 in DNA: TGCAGCGTAGCGGGGTGGAACACCGGGGAGCTGTTTTTT.

This clonotype rates as medium-sized. The chain combines TRBV29-1 with TRBJ2-3; D gene unclear. V lost 7 bases to trimming and J lost 6 bases, with 8 bases between them. Germline CDR1 and CDR2: SQVTM and ANQGSEA. This CDR3 is 10 amino acids long. The CDR3 region has the DNA TGCAGCGCTCTTTTGGATACGCAGTATTTT. Translation: CSALLDTQYF.

By share, this clonotype ranks as medium-sized. The V gene is TRBV19, the J gene TRBJ2-1; 7 bases map to TRBD1. V lost 4 bases and J lost 0; bases outside the gene matches: 6. This CDR3 contains 16 residues. CDR1 and CDR2 from the germline V gene are LNHDA and SQIVND (reference sequence). CDR3 amino acids: CASSRYRGSSYNEQFF. In DNA form, the CDR3 reads TGTGCCAGTAGTAGGTACAGGGGATCCTCCTACAATGAGCAGTTCTTC.

This clonotype is termed medium-sized. The rearrangement links TRBV19 to TRBJ2-7; no definite D call. Germline loops: CDR1 LNHDA, CDR2 SQIVND (reference sequence). The CDR3 has 14 amino acids. V was cut by 1 base and J by 3 bases, with 10 bases left in between. CDR3 DNA: TGTGCCAGTAGTATAGTCTACGGATACTACGAGCAGTACTTC. It codes for CASSIVYGYYEQYF.

This clonotype is termed large (0.1 to 1%). The CDR3 bases are TGTGCCAGCAGTTTATTAGGGGAGAACACTGAAGCTTTCTTT. It is translated as CASSLLGENTEAFF. The chain links TRBV27 to TRBJ1-1; the D gene is possibly TRBD1 (5 bases). In germline, CDR1 is MNHEY, CDR2 SMNVEV (reference sequence). The CDR3 sequence is 14 residues long. V was trimmed by 1 base and J by 1 base, leaving 7 bases between them.

This clonotype is medium-sized. V usage is TRBV15 and J usage is TRBJ2-3; the D gene is possibly TRBD1 (5 bases). From germline, CDR1 is LNHNV and CDR2 YYDKDF (reference sequence). This CDR3 has 13 amino acids. V was trimmed by 4 bases and J by 6 bases, leaving 11 bases between them. The CDR3 bases are TGTGCCACCAGCATCCATGCAGGGGATACGCAGTATTTT. Protein sequence: CATSIHAGDTQYF.

In its sample, this clonotype is large (0.1 to 1%). The chain joins TRBV2 to TRBJ1-5; D remains ambiguous. Germline-derived CDR1 and CDR2 are SNHLY and FYNNEI. V was shortened by 2 bases and J by 0 bases, with 5 bases between the two germline ends. The CDR3 is 14 amino acids. The CDR3 DNA reads as TGTGCCAGCAGTGAACAAGATAGCAATCAGCCCCAGCATTTT. Protein product: CASSEQDSNQPQHF.

This clonotype was detected a few times. A read error may explain this, as a much larger clone is one base away. The conserved final phenylalanine or tryptophan is absent from the CDR3, which likely points to a read error. The chain joins TRBV9 to TRBJ2-1, with D perhaps matching TRBD2 (6 bases). CDR1 is SGDLS and CDR2 is YYNGEE in the germline V gene. The CDR3 consists of 14 residues. The ends were cut back, 3 bases at V and 8 bases at J, with 15 bases in the middle. Here the CDR3 reads CASSGLGGNDEQFS. As DNA, the CDR3 is TGTGCCAGCAGCGGACTAGGAGGGAACGATGAGCAGTTCTCC.

The rearrangement links TRBV4-3 to TRBJ2-1; 9 bases align to TRBD2. The CDR3 spans 19 residues. The J segment lost 3 bases and the V segment lost 0 bases, leaving 12 bases of the junction unmatched. CDR1 and CDR2 (germline): LGHNA, YSLEER. CDR3 sequence reads: CASSQDLAGGLSYYNEQFF. Written as DNA, the CDR3 is TGCGCCAGCAGCCAAGATCTGGCGGGGGGGTTATCTTACTACAATGAGCAGTTCTTC.

This clonotype qualifies as hyperexpanded (1% or more). The V call is TRBV5-6, the J call TRBJ1-2; D remains ambiguous. There are 16 residues in the CDR3. Per germline, CDR1 SGHDT and CDR2 YYEEEE. V lost 0 bases to trimming and J lost 4 bases, with 16 bases between them. The chain's CDR3 is CASSLEVGSETYGYTF. The DNA of the CDR3 is TGTGCCAGCAGCTTGGAAGTTGGCAGCGAGACCTATGGCTACACCTTC.

This clonotype was picked up a small number of times. V and J are TRBV30 and TRBJ2-7; 8 nucleotides match TRBD2. The CDR3 extends over 12 amino acids. CDR1 is GTSNPN and CDR2 is SVGIG in the germline V gene (reference sequence). V lost 2 bases to trimming and J lost 7 bases; unmatched junction nucleotides: 4. CDR3 protein: CAWSPGGWEQYF. The CDR3 DNA reads TGTGCCTGGAGTCCGGGGGGGTGGGAGCAGTACTTC.

This clonotype qualifies as medium-sized. The chain recombines TRBV7-2 with TRBJ2-1, with D hard to call. The CDR3 is made up of 13 amino acids. V shed 5 bases and J shed 12 bases, with 17 bases lying between them. Looked up from germline, CDR1 is SGHTA and CDR2 is FQGNSA. The CDR3 protein is CASSNTRGELQFF. As DNA, the CDR3 is TGTGCCAGCAGCAATACTCGTGGAGAGCTGCAGTTCTTC.

This clonotype rates as large. The rearrangement links TRBV19 to TRBJ1-4; 7 nucleotides match TRBD1. Germline CDR1 LNHDA, CDR2 SQIVND (reference sequence). The J segment lost 6 bases and the V segment lost 0 bases, leaving 4 bases of the junction unmatched. CDR3 length: 15 residues. The DNA for the CDR3 is TGTGCCAGTAGTATAGATCTAGGACAGGATGAAAAACTGTTTTTT. Protein sequence: CASSIDLGQDEKLFF.

This clonotype is medium-sized within its sample. The genes are TRBV20-1 and TRBJ1-1; D remains unclear. CDR3 length equals 13 residues. V was trimmed by 3 bases and J by 3 bases, leaving 11 bases between them. Germline assignment: CDR1 DFQATT and CDR2 SNEGSKA (reference sequence). This chain's CDR3 is CSASLQADTEAFF. CDR3 coding DNA: TGCAGTGCTAGCCTCCAGGCGGACACTGAAGCTTTCTTT.

In its sample, this clonotype is medium-sized (0.01 to 0.1%). The rearrangement links TRBV27 to TRBJ1-2; TRBD1 matches at 7 bases. The CDR3 has 16 residues. The V segment lost 3 bases and the J segment 2 bases; nucleotides outside the gene matches: 9. Germline CDR1 MNHEY, CDR2 SMNVEV (reference sequence). This chain's CDR3 is CASSFQGGSFNYGYTF. CDR3 sequence (DNA): TGTGCCAGCAGTTTTCAAGGGGGCAGTTTCAACTATGGCTACACCTTC.

This clonotype has just one count. A much larger clonotype is one base distant, so this may be a read error. The chain joins TRBV11-2 to TRBJ2-1; no clear D gene. Per the germline V gene, CDR1 is SGHAT and CDR2 is FQNNGV. This CDR3 spans 12 amino acids. CDR3 amino acids: CASSLPYNEQSF. CDR3 bases: TGTGCCAGCAGTCTACCGTACAATGAGCAGTCCTTC.

By share, this clonotype counts as medium-sized (0.01 to 0.1%). This chain connects TRBV5-5 to TRBJ1-2, with 9 nucleotides matching TRBD1. The ends lost 4 bases at V and 4 bases at J; junction bases unmatched: 11. The germline V gene has CDR1 SGHKS and CDR2 YYEKEE (reference sequence). The CDR3 loop spans 16 amino acids. The CDR3 here is CASSQSTGGVGYGYTF. For the CDR3, the DNA is TGTGCCAGCAGCCAATCTACAGGGGGCGTCGGCTATGGCTACACCTTC. The full variable domain, rest sourced from reference TRBV5-5 and TRBJ1-2, is DAGVTQSPTHLIKTRGQQVTLRCSPISGHKSVSWYQQVLGQGPQFIFQYYEKEERGRGNFPDRFSARQFPNYSSELNVNALLLGDSALYLCASSQSTGGVGYGYTFGSGTRLTVV.

This clonotype is large. V is TRBV19 and J is TRBJ2-6; D is perhaps TRBD1 or TRBD2 (6 bases each). Trimming stripped 7 bases from V and 2 bases from J, with 12 bases between. The CDR3 runs 15 residues. Germline CDR1 LNHDA, CDR2 SQIVND (reference sequence). CDR3 DNA: TGTGCCAGTATGGAGGGGGAGGCTGGGGCCAACGTCCTGACTTTC. Residues: CASMEGEAGANVLTF.

A note on this clonotype: A much larger clone differs from this one at a single base, so this may be a read error. J is TRBJ2-7 and V is TRBV14; D not certain. This CDR3 region has 15 residues. Germline assignment: CDR1 SGHDN and CDR2 FVKESK. Trimming stripped 0 bases from V and 6 bases from J, with 15 bases between. CDR3 in amino acids: CASSQEPQYSPEQYF. In DNA, the CDR3 is TGTGCCAGCAGCCAAGAACCCCAGTACTCTCCCGAGCAGTACTTC. The whole variable domain, filled in from reference TRBV14 and TRBJ2-7, reads EAGVTQFPSHSVIEKGQTVTLRCDPISGHDNLYWYRRVMGKEIKFLLHFVKESKQDESGMPNNRFLAERTGGTYSTLKVQPAELEDSGVYFCASSQEPQYSPEQYFGPGTRLTVT.

By its share, this clonotype is medium-sized. This chain links TRBV19 with TRBJ2-3, with no clear D. Trimming pared 6 bases from V and 4 bases from J, leaving 8 bases between. The CDR3 runs to 12 residues. CDR1 and CDR2 (germline): LNHDA, SQIVND (reference sequence). The CDR3: CASRTSADTQYF. In nucleotides, the CDR3 is TGTGCCAGTAGGACCTCTGCAGATACGCAGTATTTT.

In its sample, this clonotype ranks as medium-sized. The chain recombines TRBV25-1 with TRBJ1-4; possibly TRBD1 for D (5 bases). Germline V gene lookup returns CDR1 MGHDK and CDR2 SYGVNS. The CDR3 is 16 amino acids. V gave up 4 bases and J gave up 8 bases, with 20 bases separating them. CDR3 residues: CASSGWLGPLGEKLFF. In DNA, the CDR3 is TGTGCCAGCAGTGGCTGGTTGGGACCGCTGGGAGAAAAACTGTTTTTT. Filled out from reference TRBV25-1 and TRBJ1-4, the complete variable domain reads EADIYQTPRYLVIGTGKKITLECSQTMGHDKMYWYQQDPGMELHLIHYSYGVNSTEKGDLSSESTVSRIRTEHFPLTLESARPSHTSQYLCASSGWLGPLGEKLFFGSGTQLSVL.

Within the sample, this clonotype is large. This chain joins TRBV19 and TRBJ1-1, with a possible D match to TRBD1 (5 bases). The CDR3 runs 14 residues. The ends were cut back, 1 base at V and 1 base at J, with 7 bases in the middle. The germline V gene encodes CDR1 LNHDA and CDR2 SQIVND (reference sequence). The CDR3 nucleotides are TGTGCCAGTAGTATAGGTACAGGGAACACTGAAGCTTTCTTT. It codes for CASSIGTGNTEAFF.

Sample share makes this clonotype large (0.1 to 1%). The V gene is TRBV19, the J gene TRBJ2-2, with D maybe TRBD1 (6 bases). This CDR3 spans 17 amino acids. Germline V gene lookup returns CDR1 LNHDA and CDR2 SQIVND (reference sequence). V lost 6 bases, J lost 5 bases, and 22 bases lay in between. CDR3 coding DNA: TGTGCCAGTAGATACAGGGCCCCGGGTCGCCAAACCGGGGAGCTGTTTTTT. Its protein product is CASRYRAPGRQTGELFF.

By proportion, this clonotype is medium-sized. The chain carries TRBV7-9 and TRBJ1-2; unclear D gene. V shed 5 bases and J shed 2 bases, with 15 bases lying between them. The length of the CDR3 is 15 residues. The germline gives CDR1 SEHNR, CDR2 FQNEAQ (reference sequence). The CDR3 sequence is CASSPPMAENYGYTF. The CDR3 nucleotides read TGTGCCAGCAGCCCGCCTATGGCAGAAAACTATGGCTACACCTTC.

The V gene is TRBV5-4, the J gene TRBJ2-7; D possibly corresponds to TRBD2 (6 bases). Germline CDR1 reads SGHNT; CDR2 reads YYREEE (reference sequence). The CDR3 is made up of 14 amino acids. Between the trimmed V and J ends, which lost 4 bases and 3 bases, there was a span of 14 bases. The CDR3 protein is CASSRRGLHYEQYF. The CDR3, as DNA: TGTGCCAGCAGCAGGAGGGGTCTACACTACGAGCAGTACTTC.

This clonotype showed up just a few times. This chain connects TRBV28 to TRBJ2-7, with 7 bases lining up with TRBD2. V trimming: 4 bases; J trimming: 4 bases; junction bases outside the gene matches: 10. CDR3 size: 15 residues. Germline CDR1 reads MDHEN; CDR2 reads SYDVKM. The CDR3 spells CASSSSWRETYEQYF. Written as DNA, the CDR3 is TGTGCCAGCAGTTCCTCCTGGCGGGAGACGTACGAGCAGTACTTC.

This clonotype is labeled medium-sized (0.01 to 0.1%). The rearrangement links TRBV19 to TRBJ2-7; tentatively, D is TRBD2 (5 bases). V lost 5 bases to trimming and J lost 5 bases, with 19 bases between them. The CDR3 contains 15 residues. Germline V CDR1 and CDR2: LNHDA, SQIVND (reference sequence). CDR3 nucleotides: TGTGCCAGTAGTCCCCGGAAGGGCGGGTTGAACGAGCAGTACTTC. It specifies CASSPRKGGLNEQYF.

This clonotype is medium-sized within its sample. The J gene is TRBJ1-1, the V gene TRBV27, with D possibly TRBD1 on 5 matching bases. The CDR3 spans 15 residues. V lost 6 bases and J lost 6, with 20 bases in between. The germline V gene encodes CDR1 MNHEY and CDR2 SMNVEV (reference sequence). The CDR3 DNA is TGTGCCAGCAGGGATTTAGCGGGACTCCCCCCTGAAGCTTTCTTT. The encoded protein is CASRDLAGLPPEAFF.